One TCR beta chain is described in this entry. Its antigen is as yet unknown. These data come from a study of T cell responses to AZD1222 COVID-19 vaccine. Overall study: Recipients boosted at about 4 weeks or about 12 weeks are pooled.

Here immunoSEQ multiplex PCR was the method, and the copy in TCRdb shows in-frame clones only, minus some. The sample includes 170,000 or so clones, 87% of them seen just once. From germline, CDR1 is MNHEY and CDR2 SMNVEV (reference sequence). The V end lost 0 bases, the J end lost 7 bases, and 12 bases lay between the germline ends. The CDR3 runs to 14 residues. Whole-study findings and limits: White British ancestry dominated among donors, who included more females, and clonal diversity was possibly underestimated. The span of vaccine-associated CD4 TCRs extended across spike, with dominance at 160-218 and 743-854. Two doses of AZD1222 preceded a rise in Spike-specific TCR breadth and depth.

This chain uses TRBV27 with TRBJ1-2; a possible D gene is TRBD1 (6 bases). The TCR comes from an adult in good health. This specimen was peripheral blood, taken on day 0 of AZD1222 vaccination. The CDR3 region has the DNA TGTGCCAGCAGTTTATCGTCCAGGGGTGGTGGCTACACCTTC. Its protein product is CASSLSSRGGGYTF.